This T cell receptor (beta chain) was captured by sequencing in a study of blood T cells in healthy people across ages. This CDR3 contains 15 residues. Trimming removed 4 bases from V and 0 bases from J, with 12 bases in between. Germline V gene sequence: CDR1 MNHEY, CDR2 SVGEGT. The authors ran a second PCR of 7 to 11 cycles using a sample-barcoded 5' primer and a J-beta primer mix. Using its own MiXCR run on the 5' RACE reads, TCRdb lists one record per CDR3 protein. The top ten clones hold around 21% of a sample with about 720,000 distinct CDR3 sequences, 22% of them seen once. The TCR originated in a man aged 70 or older in good health. This chain uses TRBV6-2 or TRBV6-3 with TRBJ1-1; no definite D call. Input material: blood. The CDR3 reads CASSFRDLMNTEAFF. The CDR3 region has the DNA TGTGCCAGCAGTTTCAGAGATCTCATGAACACTGAAGCTTTCTTT.